This T cell receptor beta chain was sequenced during a study of blood T cells in healthy people across ages. This CDR3 contains 12 residues. The ends lost 6 bases at V and 11 bases at J; junction bases unmatched: 6. It was with a sample-barcoded 5' primer and a J-beta primer mix that a second PCR of roughly 7 to 12 cycles was run. The authors tagged each cDNA molecule using a template-switch adaptor with 12 random nucleotides. TCRdb reanalysed the 5' RACE reads using MiXCR and keeps one entry per CDR3 protein. The table shows 650,000 to 800,000 distinct CDR3 sequences, with more than 40% occurring only once. Concerning this clonotype: The antigen remains undetermined.

Study-wide results and caveats: Unsorted PBMC material precluded a definitive naive versus antigen-experienced comparison.

The source is a man in his fifties or sixties in good health. This chain joins TRBV12-3 or TRBV12-4 and TRBJ1-4; 7 bases map to TRBD1. Sequencing input: blood. The CDR3 protein is CASRRDSGKLFF. The DNA for the CDR3 is TGTGCCAGCAGGCGGGACAGCGGGAAACTGTTTTTT.